This TCR beta chain originates from a study of beta chain features in type 1 diabetes. Reverse transcription of all isolated RNA meant that expressed TCRB transcripts were sequenced. Sequencing used immunoSEQ multiplex PCR; TCRdb keeps in-frame clones, though not all of them. The sample has about 160,000 clones; about 9% are singletons. Remarks on this clone: Its target is not known.

Points from the study as a whole: TCRB CDR3s from Type 1 diabetes patients were moderately but significantly shorter in all four CD4+ subsets.

The CDR3 is 14 residues long. V was shortened by 0 bases and J by 9 bases, with 16 bases between the two germline ends. Per germline, CDR1 SGHNT and CDR2 YYREEE (reference sequence). This sequence joins TRBV5-4 and TRBJ2-7; D is possibly TRBD1 (5 bases). Sequenced sample: central memory CD4+ T cells from blood. This clonotype originated in a woman between 18 and 29 years old with type 1 diabetes. The CDR3 nucleotides read TGTGCCAGCAGCTTGGGGACACGCGTCGAGGTGCAGTACTTC. This codes for CASSLGTRVEVQYF.